One sample yielded the 17 T cell receptor beta chains listed below, sequenced in a study of cytomegalovirus exposure and HLA in healthy donors. Primers for the PCR totalled 60 Vbeta and 13 Jbeta. Using immunoSEQ multiplex PCR, the repertoire was profiled, and TCRdb retains in-frame clones only, with some absent. The sample holds 150,000 to 200,000 clones. The specimen was PBMCs. These receptors were obtained from a man aged 25 to 45 in good health and CMV-seronegative.

This chain joins TRBV10-3 and TRBJ2-7, with TRBD2 matching over 7 bases. CDR3 length: 14 residues. Looked up from germline, CDR1 is ENHRY and CDR2 is SYGVKD. J was trimmed by 6 bases and V by 6 bases; bases with no gene match: 11. This chain's CDR3 is CAIRRSSGKGEQYF. CDR3 nucleotide sequence: TGTGCCATCAGACGATCTAGCGGAAAAGGCGAGCAGTACTTC.

V gene TRBV5-1 combines with J gene TRBJ1-3, with 7 bases that match TRBD1. CDR1 SGHRS and CDR2 YFSETQ come from the germline V gene. CDR3 size: 15 residues. The V and J ends lost 4 bases and 4 bases, in that order; junction bases with no gene match: 8. DNA for the CDR3: TGCGCCAGCAGCCGCCCCGGGACAGACGGAAACACCATATATTTT. Translating gives CASSRPGTDGNTIYF. Drawing the rest from reference TRBV5-1 and TRBJ1-3, the complete variable domain is KAGVTQTPRYLIKTRGQQVTLSCSPISGHRSVSWYQQTPGQGLQFLFEYFSETQRNKGNFPGRFSGRQFSNSRSEMNVSTLELGDSALYLCASSRPGTDGNTIYFGEGSWLTVV.

The chain links TRBV5-1 to TRBJ2-5; 9 nucleotides line up with TRBD1. After removal of 2 bases from V and 11 bases from J, the junction contained 10 bases not matched to a gene. The CDR3 has 14 residues. CDR1 is SGHRS, CDR2 YFSETQ, per germline. The CDR3 sequence is CASSFTGQGQEQYF. The CDR3 DNA reads as TGCGCCAGCAGCTTCACGGGACAGGGTCAGGAGCAGTACTTC.

V is TRBV18 and J is TRBJ2-1; 10 nucleotides agree with TRBD2. Trimming cost V 3 bases and J 5 bases; bases outside gene matches: 10. Germline CDR1 reads KGHSH; CDR2 reads LQKENI. This CDR3 contains 17 residues. The CDR3 sequence: CASSPLYTSGTDNEQFF. DNA of the CDR3: TGTGCCAGCTCACCCCTTTATACTAGCGGGACCGACAATGAGCAGTTCTTC.

The rearrangement links TRBV18 to TRBJ2-3; D remains ambiguous. The CDR3 sequence is 15 residues long. V dropped 2 bases and J dropped 4 bases, with 13 bases sitting between them. Germline V CDR1 and CDR2: KGHSH, LQKENI. The CDR3 loop is CASSPVSGSADTQYF. CDR3 in DNA: TGTGCCAGCTCACCAGTTTCCGGGTCCGCAGATACGCAGTATTTT.

The chain carries TRBV30 and TRBJ1-1; 8 bases are a match to TRBD1. V was clipped by 5 bases and J by 5 bases; unmatched bases: 7. Germline V lookup: CDR1 GTSNPN, CDR2 SVGIG (reference sequence). The CDR3 runs to 13 residues. CDR3 in DNA: TGTGCCTGGTCCGGACAGGGTTTGACTGAAGCTTTCTTT. Amino acids: CAWSGQGLTEAFF.

This rearrangement joins TRBV5-8 to TRBJ1-3; D is ambiguous. Germline V gene data show CDR1 as SGHTS and CDR2 as YDEGEE. The CDR3 sequence is 16 residues long. V shed 4 bases and J shed 0 bases, with 14 bases lying between them. DNA for the CDR3: TGTGCCAGCAGCGTGGAGGACTTACTCTCTGGAAACACCATATATTTT. Translating it yields CASSVEDLLSGNTIYF.

This chain links TRBV19 with TRBJ1-1, with D uncertain. The CDR3 loop spans 14 amino acids. The V and J ends lost 7 bases and 1 base respectively, with 13 bases between them. Per the germline V gene, CDR1 is LNHDA and CDR2 is SQIVND (reference sequence). The CDR3 sequence is CASNLPGRNTEAFF. DNA of the CDR3: TGTGCCAGTAACCTCCCGGGAAGGAACACTGAAGCTTTCTTT. The entire variable domain, with the rest obtained from reference TRBV19 and TRBJ1-1, is as follows: DGGITQSPKYLFRKEGQNVTLSCEQNLNHDAMYWYRQDPGQGLRLIYYSQIVNDFQKGDIAEGYSVSREKKESFPLTVTSAQKNPTAFYLCASNLPGRNTEAFFGQGTRLTVV.

The chain has TRBV19 and TRBJ1-4, with TRBD1 identical over 8 bases. From germline, CDR1 is LNHDA and CDR2 SQIVND (reference sequence). V gave up 8 bases and J gave up 5 bases; unmatched junction bases: 7. This CDR3 contains 14 residues. This CDR3 reads CASQRGQGNEKLFF. Written as DNA, the CDR3 is TGTGCCAGTCAAAGAGGACAGGGAAATGAAAAACTGTTTTTT.

The chain is built from TRBV4-1 and TRBJ1-1; TRBD1 is a possible D gene (6 bases). CDR1 MGHRA and CDR2 YSYEKL come from the germline V gene. CDR3 length equals 15 residues. Trimming removed 4 bases at V and 5 bases at J, with 17 bases between. The chain's CDR3 is CASSPFGGANTEAFF. DNA of the CDR3: TGCGCCAGCAGCCCCTTTGGGGGGGCTAATACTGAAGCTTTCTTT.

The chain carries TRBV5-1 and TRBJ2-3; D perhaps matches TRBD2 (6 bases). CDR3 size: 15 residues. CDR1 and CDR2 (germline): SGHRS, YFSETQ. The V end lost 0 bases, the J end lost 1 base, and 9 bases lay between the germline ends. The CDR3 nucleotides are TGCGCCAGCAGCTTGGCGCCTAGCGGCACAGATACGCAGTATTTT. It encodes CASSLAPSGTDTQYF.

The chain links TRBV19 to TRBJ2-3; 7 bases fit TRBD2. The CDR3 consists of 14 residues. In germline, CDR1 is LNHDA, CDR2 SQIVND (reference sequence). Unmatched junction bases numbered 10, after V lost 5 bases and J lost 8 bases. This CDR3 reads CASSVTSDWGTQYF. CDR3 bases: TGTGCCAGTAGTGTAACTAGCGATTGGGGTACGCAGTATTTT.

In the case of this clone: Other DNA sequences in this sample translate to the same CDR3. The chain joins TRBV18 to TRBJ2-7; perhaps TRBD2 as D (7 bases). The ends were cut back, 0 bases at V and 4 bases at J, with 10 bases in the middle. Germline assignment: CDR1 KGHSH and CDR2 LQKENI. This CDR3 spans 14 amino acids. The CDR3 is CASSPPGGAYEQYF. In nucleotides, the CDR3 is TGTGCCAGCTCACCACCGGGGGGGGCTTACGAGCAGTACTTC.

This chain connects TRBV7-9 to TRBJ1-5; D is unresolved. Deletions cut 5 bases from V and 2 bases from J, with 7 bases between. Germline V gene data show CDR1 as SEHNR and CDR2 as FQNEAQ (reference sequence). The CDR3 runs 13 residues. CDR3 sequence (DNA): TGTGCCAGCAGCCCTACAGGCAATCAGCCCCAGCATTTT. Protein sequence: CASSPTGNQPQHF.

The chain uses TRBV27 and TRBJ1-5, with TRBD1 matching over 10 bases. Germline-derived CDR1 and CDR2 are MNHEY and SMNVEV (reference sequence). V dropped 5 bases and J dropped 11; count of bases not matched to a gene: 21. The CDR3 has 18 amino acids. The CDR3: CASSGTPGQGSSGGAQHF. CDR3 DNA sequence: TGTGCCAGCAGTGGGACCCCGGGACAGGGGTCCTCTGGGGGGGCCCAGCATTTT.

The chain couples TRBV2 to TRBJ2-1; 9 bases map to TRBD1. Per germline, CDR1 SNHLY and CDR2 FYNNEI. V lost 4 bases, J lost 7 bases, and 8 bases stayed unmatched. This CDR3 has 15 residues. CDR3 residues: CASSGGQGRWNEQFF. The CDR3 bases are TGTGCCAGCAGTGGAGGACAGGGGAGGTGGAATGAGCAGTTCTTC.

The chain couples TRBV5-4 to TRBJ2-2; TRBD2 matches 15 bases. Looked up from germline, CDR1 is SGHNT and CDR2 is YYREEE (reference sequence). CDR3 length equals 17 residues. Trimming cost V 5 bases and J 1 base; bases outside gene matches: 3. Here the CDR3 DNA reads TGTGCCAGCAGGACGGGACTAGCGGGGGGGAACACCGGGGAGCTGTTTTTT. Translating gives CASRTGLAGGNTGELFF. The full variable domain, completed using reference TRBV5-4 and TRBJ2-2, is ETGVTQSPTHLIKTRGQQVTLRCSSQSGHNTVSWYQQALGQGPQFIFQYYREEENGRGNFPPRFSGLQFPNYSSELNVNALELDDSALYLCASRTGLAGGNTGELFFGEGSRLTVL.